The 29 T cell receptor beta chains in this list originate from one sample, sequenced in a study of blood T cell repertoires in COVID-19. Sequenced by immunoSEQ multiplex PCR; TCRdb stores in-frame clones only, minus some. The data hold 15,000 to 20,000 clones, with 70% to 90% observed a single time. The sample taken for sequencing was peripheral blood. Every receptor here comes from a human donor in a cohort sampled during active COVID-19.

This chain uses TRBV10-3 with TRBJ2-3; 11 bases line up with TRBD2. The ends lost 5 bases at V and 3 bases at J; junction bases unmatched: 7. The CDR3 is 16 amino acids. The germline gives CDR1 ENHRY, CDR2 SYGVKD. The CDR3 nucleotides are TGTGCCATCAGTCTGACTAGCGGGGAGACGACAGATACGCAGTATTTT. It encodes CAISLTSGETTDTQYF.

The chain is built from TRBV5-1 and TRBJ1-1; D is perhaps TRBD1 (5 bases). The CDR3 covers 15 residues. Looked up from germline, CDR1 is SGHRS and CDR2 is YFSETQ. The ends were cut back, 0 bases at V and 1 base at J, with 10 bases in the middle. CDR3 coding DNA: TGCGCCAGCAGCTTGGCAGGGACTGGGAACACTGAAGCTTTCTTT. This sequence encodes CASSLAGTGNTEAFF. Full variable domain (rest looked up from reference TRBV5-1 and TRBJ1-1): KAGVTQTPRYLIKTRGQQVTLSCSPISGHRSVSWYQQTPGQGLQFLFEYFSETQRNKGNFPGRFSGRQFSNSRSEMNVSTLELGDSALYLCASSLAGTGNTEAFFGQGTRLTVV.

The J gene is TRBJ2-7, the V gene TRBV18; 9 bases map to TRBD1. The CDR3 spans 15 residues. V lost 1 base to trimming and J lost 5 bases; unmatched junction nucleotides: 6. CDR1 is KGHSH and CDR2 is LQKENI in the germline V gene. The CDR3 here is CASSPQWRTGDEQYF. In DNA, the CDR3 is TGTGCCAGCTCACCACAATGGAGGACAGGGGACGAGCAGTACTTC.

The chain uses TRBV5-1 and TRBJ2-7; TRBD1 might be the D (6 bases). The germline gives CDR1 SGHRS, CDR2 YFSETQ. The CDR3 spans 15 residues. V lost 4 bases to trimming and J lost 4 bases, with 18 bases between them. CDR3: CASSPNLHRDYEQYF. The CDR3 nucleotides are TGCGCCAGCAGCCCTAACCTCCACAGGGATTACGAGCAGTACTTC.

This chain uses TRBV7-2 with TRBJ2-7; the match to TRBD2 covers 9 bases. This CDR3 has 14 amino acids. Unmatched junction bases numbered 2, after V lost 1 base and J lost 4 bases. Germline V gene sequence: CDR1 SGHTA, CDR2 FQGNSA. CDR3 sequence: CASSLVAGDYEQYF. CDR3 DNA sequence: TGTGCCAGCAGCTTAGTAGCGGGGGATTACGAGCAGTACTTC.

The V and J genes are TRBV9 and TRBJ2-2, with a tentative D call TRBD2 (7 bases). CDR3 length: 18 residues. V was shortened by 3 bases and J by 6 bases, with 24 bases between the two germline ends. The V gene's germline CDR1 is SGDLS and CDR2 YYNGEE. The chain's CDR3 is CASSAPLRGGASAGELFF. For the CDR3, the DNA is TGTGCCAGCAGCGCCCCCTTACGAGGGGGGGCGTCGGCCGGGGAGCTGTTTTTT.

This rearrangement joins TRBV6-6 to TRBJ1-1; D might be TRBD1 (6 bases). The CDR3 length is 14 residues. Trimming removed 2 bases at V and 1 base at J, with 8 bases between. CDR1 and CDR2 from the germline V gene are MNHNY and SVGAGI (reference sequence). The CDR3 region is CASSYTTGNTEAFF. The CDR3 DNA is TGTGCCAGCAGTTACACGACAGGGAACACTGAAGCTTTCTTT.

This rearrangement joins TRBV5-6 to TRBJ2-6, with 7 bases matching TRBD1. The CDR3 runs 12 residues. After removal of 4 bases from V and 9 bases from J, the junction contained 1 base not matched to a gene. Looked up from germline, CDR1 is SGHDT and CDR2 is YYEEEE. The DNA of the CDR3 is TGTGCCAGCAGCCGGGACAGCAACGTCCTGACTTTC. Amino acid sequence: CASSRDSNVLTF. The full variable domain, its missing parts supplied by reference TRBV5-6 and TRBJ2-6, is DAGVTQSPTHLIKTRGQQVTLRCSPKSGHDTVSWYQQALGQGPQFIFQYYEEEERQRGNFPDRFSGHQFPNYSSELNVNALLLGDSALYLCASSRDSNVLTFGAGSRLTVL.

The rearrangement uses TRBV3-1 (or the pseudogene TRBV3-2) and TRBJ1-2; D unclear. CDR1 and CDR2 from the germline V gene are LGHDT and YNNKEL (reference sequence). V lost 4 bases and J lost 5, with 14 bases in between. This CDR3 spans 14 amino acids. The CDR3 reads CASSPGSALYGYTF. The CDR3 region has the DNA TGTGCCAGCAGCCCGGGATCCGCCTTGTATGGCTACACCTTC.

Here the CDR3 DNA reads TGTGCCAGCAGCTTAGGGAGCGGGGACCCCAATGAGCAGTTCTTC. This sequence encodes CASSLGSGDPNEQFF. The chain is built from TRBV7-2 and TRBJ2-1, with 7 bases that match TRBD2. V dropped 1 base and J dropped 6; count of bases not matched to a gene: 6. The germline CDR1 and CDR2 sequences are SGHTA and FQGNSA. This CDR3 is built from 15 residues.

The gene calls are TRBV7-4 and TRBJ2-2; 16 bases line up with TRBD2. This CDR3 comprises 18 residues. Germline V CDR1 and CDR2: SGHVT, SQSDAQ. The trim removed 3 bases at V and 5 bases at J, leaving 6 bases unmatched. CDR3 DNA sequence: TGTGCCAGCAGCTTGGGACTAGCGGGGGGGCCCGGGACCGGGGAGCTGTTTTTT. Translation: CASSLGLAGGPGTGELFF.

The chain carries TRBV30 and TRBJ1-1; D possibly corresponds to TRBD1 (6 bases). V was pared by 5 bases and J by 5 bases, with 9 bases between. The CDR3 has 11 amino acids. Germline lookup yields CDR1 GTSNPN and CDR2 SVGIG (reference sequence). This chain's CDR3 is CAWYRETEAFF. CDR3 in DNA: TGTGCCTGGTACAGGGAGACTGAAGCTTTCTTT.

This clone was recorded only once. The J gene is TRBJ2-2, the V gene TRBV5-6, with 7 bases that match TRBD2. CDR1 is SGHDT and CDR2 is YYEEEE in the germline V gene. After removal of 2 bases from V and 4 bases from J, the junction contained 8 bases not matched to a gene. The CDR3 spans 16 residues. The CDR3 loop is CASSFRLASGTGELFF. The CDR3 DNA is TGTGCCAGCAGCTTTAGACTAGCCTCCGGCACCGGGGAGCTGTTTTTT.

The rearrangement links TRBV11-2 to TRBJ1-1, with a possible D match to TRBD1 (6 bases). Trimming removed 5 bases at V and 1 base at J, with 11 bases between. CDR1 and CDR2 from the germline V gene are SGHAT and FQNNGV. This CDR3 has 14 residues. CDR3 nucleotide sequence: TGTGCCAGCAGCAAATCACAGGGGAACACTGAAGCTTTCTTT. This sequence encodes CASSKSQGNTEAFF.

This sequence joins TRBV5-5 and TRBJ1-5; 10 positions agree with TRBD1. The CDR3 has 15 residues. Germline lookup yields CDR1 SGHKS and CDR2 YYEKEE (reference sequence). V dropped 4 bases and J dropped 6; count of bases not matched to a gene: 7. CDR3 residues: CASSLTGGGVQPQHF. CDR3 sequence (DNA): TGTGCCAGCAGCCTGACAGGGGGCGGCGTTCAGCCCCAGCATTTT.

This clone has a handful of counts. CDR3 DNA: TGTGCCAGCAGTCCCTCCGGGACACATTACAATGAGCAGTTCTTC. It is translated as CASSPSGTHYNEQFF. This rearrangement joins TRBV27 to TRBJ2-1, with a weak D call TRBD1 (6 bases). Germline V lookup: CDR1 MNHEY, CDR2 SMNVEV (reference sequence). The CDR3 totals 15 residues. Trimming pared 5 bases from V and 4 bases from J, leaving 15 bases between.

The chain is built from TRBV5-5 and TRBJ2-7; a weak D match, TRBD1 (6 bases). CDR1 is SGHKS, CDR2 YYEKEE, per germline (reference sequence). V dropped 3 bases and J dropped 2 bases, with 15 bases sitting between them. The CDR3 spans 15 residues. The CDR3 bases are TGTGCCAGCAGCTGGGAAACAGGGTGGACCTACGAGCAGTACTTC. It specifies CASSWETGWTYEQYF.

This clone has only a few counts. This chain links TRBV5-6 with TRBJ2-2, with 10 bases that match TRBD1. Germline V lookup: CDR1 SGHDT, CDR2 YYEEEE. V was clipped by 2 bases and J by 2 bases; unmatched bases: 3. This CDR3 contains 16 residues. CDR3 region: CASSFRDRGNTGELFF. The CDR3 region has the DNA TGTGCCAGCAGCTTCCGGGACAGGGGAAACACCGGGGAGCTGTTTTTT.

The chain uses TRBV2 and TRBJ2-2; D is undetermined. This CDR3 region has 12 residues. CDR1 and CDR2 from the germline V gene are SNHLY and FYNNEI. Trimming removed 6 bases at V and 8 bases at J, with 10 bases between. The CDR3 DNA is TGTGCCAGCAGCGTAGCTTGGGGGGAGCTGTTTTTT. Its protein is CASSVAWGELFF.

The rearrangement joins TRBV3-1 (or the pseudogene TRBV3-2) to TRBJ1-4, with D possibly being TRBD1 (5 bases). Germline V lookup: CDR1 LGHDT, CDR2 YNNKEL (reference sequence). This CDR3 region has 16 residues. V lost 1 base and J 8 bases, leaving 17 bases between the germline ends. The CDR3 protein is CASSQVSRVGREKLFF. For the CDR3, the DNA is TGTGCCAGCAGCCAAGTCTCCAGGGTAGGTCGCGAAAAACTGTTTTTT.

Regarding this clone: The sample holds other DNA sequences that translate to the same CDR3. This chain connects TRBV7-9 to TRBJ2-3; perhaps TRBD2 as D (5 bases). CDR3 length: 14 residues. V was clipped by 7 bases and J by 2 bases, with 13 bases between them. Germline V gives CDR1 SEHNR, CDR2 FQNEAQ (reference sequence). The CDR3 loop reads CASTLEGSTDTQYF. In DNA form, the CDR3 reads TGTGCCAGCACCCTCGAGGGATCCACAGATACGCAGTATTTT.

This clone was recorded a few times. This chain connects TRBV19 to TRBJ1-1; D is ambiguous. The CDR3 has 13 amino acids. The V and J ends lost 0 bases and 3 bases respectively, with 5 bases between them. CDR1 and CDR2 (germline): LNHDA, SQIVND (reference sequence). The CDR3 DNA sequence: TGTGCCAGTAGTATAGACAGGTACACTGAAGCTTTCTTT. It encodes CASSIDRYTEAFF.

The gene calls are TRBV5-1 and TRBJ1-1; D remains ambiguous. The CDR3 has 14 residues. Between the trimmed V and J ends, which lost 4 bases and 1 base, there was a span of 11 bases. Germline values: CDR1 SGHRS, CDR2 YFSETQ. The CDR3 coding sequence is TGCGCCAGCAGCAAGACACGGTCGAACACTGAAGCTTTCTTT. Translation gives CASSKTRSNTEAFF.

CDR3 DNA sequence: TGTGCCAGCAGCTTTTATAATCTCCCTGAAGCTTTCTTT. Encoded protein: CASSFYNLPEAFF. V and J are TRBV5-8 and TRBJ1-1; D uncertain. The CDR3 has 13 residues. The V gene lost 2 bases and the J gene lost 6 bases, with 11 bases spanning the gap. Germline CDR1 is SGHTS and CDR2 is YDEGEE.

The V gene is TRBV27, the J gene TRBJ1-2, with D possibly being TRBD1 (6 bases). The germline V gene encodes CDR1 MNHEY and CDR2 SMNVEV (reference sequence). The CDR3 covers 13 residues. V was pared by 4 bases and J by 8 bases, with 14 bases between. The CDR3 is CASSSLGAKGYTF. DNA of the CDR3: TGTGCCAGCAGTTCCCTGGGGGCGAAGGGCTACACCTTC.

This chain connects TRBV3-1 (or the pseudogene TRBV3-2) to TRBJ1-3; 8 bases are shared with TRBD1. Unmatched junction bases numbered 14, after V lost 4 bases and J lost 3 bases. CDR1 is LGHDT and CDR2 is YNNKEL in the germline V gene (reference sequence). The CDR3 totals 18 residues. CDR3: CASSPRPPDRGFGNTIYF. As DNA, the CDR3 is TGTGCCAGCAGCCCCCGGCCCCCTGACAGGGGCTTTGGAAACACCATATATTTT.

The chain uses TRBV2 and TRBJ2-2; a weak D match, TRBD2 (6 bases). V gave up 3 bases and J gave up 1 base, with 9 bases separating them. Germline V gene sequence: CDR1 SNHLY, CDR2 FYNNEI. The CDR3 length is 15 residues. The CDR3 spells CASSDRDLNTGELFF. The CDR3 DNA follows: TGTGCCAGCAGTGATCGGGACTTGAACACCGGGGAGCTGTTTTTT.

The chain couples TRBV19 to TRBJ1-6, with a tentative D call TRBD1 (5 bases). V lost 5 bases, J lost 5 bases, and 28 bases lay in between. Germline lookup yields CDR1 LNHDA and CDR2 SQIVND (reference sequence). The CDR3 has 20 residues. The DNA of the CDR3 is TGTGCCAGTAGTCCGGTGTGGGGTGGGGACTTCCTAGACCATAATTCACCCCTCCACTTT. It codes for CASSPVWGGDFLDHNSPLHF. The full variable domain, its missing parts supplied by reference TRBV19 and TRBJ1-6, is DGGITQSPKYLFRKEGQNVTLSCEQNLNHDAMYWYRQDPGQGLRLIYYSQIVNDFQKGDIAEGYSVSREKKESFPLTVTSAQKNPTAFYLCASSPVWGGDFLDHNSPLHFGNGTRLTVT.

The chain recombines TRBV20-1 with TRBJ2-3; D is undetermined. CDR1 and CDR2 from the germline V gene are DFQATT and SNEGSKA (reference sequence). The CDR3 consists of 11 residues. V was trimmed by 5 bases and J by 3 bases, leaving 6 bases between them. The CDR3 here is CSAPRTDTQYF. The DNA of the CDR3 is TGCAGTGCTCCTAGAACAGATACGCAGTATTTT.